This TCR beta chain was found in a study of T-cell reconstitution after alpha-beta-depleted transplantation in children. Notes on the study in general: Diversity of TCRbeta at day 60 was high in some patients, arising from surviving recipient T cells and thymic progenitors. Expanded graft clones numbering several hundred reportedly gave rise to alpha-beta T cells about two months after transplant. Diversity and T-cell counts at one year after transplant derived mostly from new T cells.

This clonotype was observed at least ten times. Its antigen is currently unknown. In germline, CDR1 is SEHNR, CDR2 FQNEAQ (reference sequence). This CDR3 comprises 17 residues. Between the trimmed V and J ends, which lost 5 bases and 0 bases, there was a span of 18 bases. Preparing the TCRbeta library involved the use of unique molecular identifiers. MiXCR, applied by TCRdb to the PCR reads, yields one record per CDR3 protein. The sample lists some 110,000 distinct CDR3 sequences, about 9.3% occurring once. The sequence derives from a boy aged 2 to 10 with acute lymphoblastic leukemia, due to receive a stem cell transplant. Source: PBMCs, taken before TCRalphabeta/CD19-depleted stem cell transplant. V and J are TRBV7-9 and TRBJ2-3; TRBD1 is a possible D gene (6 bases). DNA of the CDR3: TGTGCCAGCAGCCCCCGAGGGGGAGATACTAGCACAGATACGCAGTATTTT. Translation: CASSPRGGDTSTDTQYF.